Below are 30 T cell receptor beta chains sequenced from a single sample in a study of blood T cell repertoires in COVID-19. Produced via immunoSEQ multiplex PCR; TCRdb's table is partial and in-frame only. Of tens of thousands of clones in the sample, 65% to 90% were seen once. What was sequenced was peripheral blood. The receptors originated from a woman aged 55-70 years with acute or convalescent COVID-19.

This chain connects TRBV15 to TRBJ2-5; 8 positions match TRBD1. The CDR3 is made up of 15 amino acids. V lost 0 bases to trimming and J lost 5 bases; unmatched junction nucleotides: 5. Germline CDR1 reads LNHNV; CDR2 reads YYDKDF (reference sequence). The CDR3 reads CATSRDRGRGETQYF. CDR3 nucleotides: TGTGCCACCAGCAGAGACAGGGGGCGCGGGGAGACCCAGTACTTC.

This chain joins TRBV12-3 or TRBV12-4 and TRBJ1-2; D is possibly TRBD1 (5 bases). The CDR3 has 13 residues. V lost 6 bases to trimming and J lost 2 bases, with 10 bases between them. CDR3 amino acids: CASRPDKNYGYTF. The CDR3 DNA is TGTGCCAGCAGACCGGACAAGAACTATGGCTACACCTTC.

The V call is TRBV5-4, the J call TRBJ1-6; 7 bases fit TRBD1. V trimming: 3 bases; J trimming: 6 bases; junction bases outside the gene matches: 6. Germline CDR1 is SGHNT and CDR2 is YYREEE (reference sequence). This CDR3 has 15 amino acids. The CDR3 sequence is CASSSSGQINSPLHF. The CDR3 DNA reads as TGTGCCAGCAGCTCCTCGGGACAGATTAATTCACCCCTCCACTTT.

This clone has a handful of counts. The CDR3 reads CASSTGQGVIPPLHF. The CDR3 region has the DNA TGTGCCAGTAGTACCGGACAGGGGGTAATTCCACCCCTCCACTTT. V gene TRBV19 combines with J gene TRBJ1-6, with TRBD1 matching over 10 bases. Germline V gives CDR1 LNHDA, CDR2 SQIVND (reference sequence). V trimming: 4 bases; J trimming: 11 bases; junction bases outside the gene matches: 8. The CDR3 spans 15 residues.

The gene calls are TRBV10-1 and TRBJ2-4; 7 positions match TRBD2. Germline V gene lookup returns CDR1 WNHNN and CDR2 SYGVQD (reference sequence). The V segment lost 3 bases and the J segment 1 base; nucleotides outside the gene matches: 0. CDR3 size: 14 residues. CDR3 DNA sequence: TGCGCCAGCAGTGACGGGGGGGCCAAAAACATTCAGTACTTC. It specifies CASSDGGAKNIQYF.

This clone was seen just once. The chain recombines TRBV5-8 with TRBJ1-6; D might be TRBD1 (5 bases). The germline V gene has CDR1 SGHTS and CDR2 YDEGEE. The V and J ends lost 2 bases and 9 bases respectively, with 18 bases between them. The CDR3 is 16 amino acids. CDR3 region: CASSFKLQGPSSPLHF. CDR3 nucleotides: TGTGCCAGCAGCTTTAAACTCCAGGGCCCCAGTTCACCCCTCCACTTT.

Concerning this clone itself: Its ends do not fully match the called genes, so a read error is possible. The rearrangement joins TRBV4-2 to TRBJ1-1; D unclear. Germline CDR1 reads LGHNA; CDR2 reads YNFKEQ. This CDR3 has 16 residues. The CDR3 loop is CASSEEPSSLNTEAFF. In DNA, the CDR3 is TGTGCCAGCAGCGAAGAGCCCTCCAGTCTGAACACTGAAGCTTTCTTT.

This sequence joins TRBV19 and TRBJ1-1; tentative D call: TRBD1 (5 bases). This CDR3 has 13 amino acids. The V and J ends lost 3 bases and 10 bases respectively, with 15 bases between them. The V gene's germline CDR1 is LNHDA and CDR2 SQIVND (reference sequence). The DNA of the CDR3 is TGTGCCAGTAGTATGGCTCGGGCAGGGTCAGCTTTCTTT. Translating gives CASSMARAGSAFF.

V is TRBV7-9 and J is TRBJ2-3; TRBD1 agrees at 10 bases. With 5 bases clipped from V and 4 bases from J, the junction kept 15 bases outside the gene matches. CDR1 and CDR2 (germline): SEHNR, FQNEAQ (reference sequence). The CDR3 runs 18 residues. CDR3 nucleotide sequence: TGTGCCAGCAGCCCCAGACAGGGGGCGTCGTTTTGGTCAGATACGCAGTATTTT. This encodes CASSPRQGASFWSDTQYF.

This chain connects TRBV29-1 to TRBJ1-2; TRBD1 agrees at 7 bases. The trim removed 4 bases at V and 7 bases at J, leaving 3 bases unmatched. This CDR3 is built from 11 residues. Per the germline V gene, CDR1 is SQVTM and CDR2 is ANQGSEA. The CDR3 coding sequence is TGCAGCGTTGGAGACAGGGCTGGCTACACCTTC. Translating it yields CSVGDRAGYTF.

The chain uses TRBV6-1 and TRBJ1-5; TRBD1 might be the D (5 bases). There are 14 residues in the CDR3. V was cut by 6 bases and J by 0 bases, with 9 bases left in between. The germline CDR1 and CDR2 sequences are MNHNS and SASEGT. The CDR3 nucleotides are TGTGCCAGCAGAGACAGTCATAGCAATCAGCCCCAGCATTTT. It encodes CASRDSHSNQPQHF.

The chain links TRBV5-1 to TRBJ2-1; TRBD2 matches 11 bases. Germline CDR1 is SGHRS and CDR2 is YFSETQ. V gave up 4 bases and J gave up 3 bases; unmatched junction bases: 9. The length of the CDR3 is 17 residues. The CDR3 protein is CASSPAHTSGSYNEQFF. The CDR3 DNA sequence: TGCGCCAGCAGCCCCGCTCATACTAGCGGGAGCTACAATGAGCAGTTCTTC.

The J gene is TRBJ1-2, the V gene TRBV7-9; weak D call: TRBD1 (6 bases). The V end lost 5 bases, the J end lost 4 bases, and 14 bases lay between the germline ends. Germline CDR1 is SEHNR and CDR2 is FQNEAQ (reference sequence). This CDR3 region has 14 residues. Here the CDR3 reads CASSPGAGPYGYTF. CDR3 sequence (DNA): TGTGCCAGCAGCCCAGGGGCCGGTCCCTATGGCTACACCTTC.

The chain is built from TRBV6-5 and TRBJ1-1, with 7 bases matching TRBD1. CDR1 MNHEY and CDR2 SVGAGI come from the germline V gene. The CDR3 loop spans 14 amino acids. V lost 7 bases to trimming and J lost 2 bases; unmatched junction nucleotides: 7. CDR3 sequence (DNA): TGTGCCAGCAATAACCGGGACAGCAACACTGAAGCTTTCTTT. It specifies CASNNRDSNTEAFF.

The chain carries TRBV28 and TRBJ1-2; the D gene is possibly TRBD1 (5 bases). V lost 2 bases to trimming and J lost 7 bases, with 14 bases between them. From germline, CDR1 is MDHEN and CDR2 SYDVKM. There are 14 residues in the CDR3. The CDR3 nucleotides are TGTGCCAGCAGTTTAGGGCGGGGAAGGGGTGGCTACACCTTC. It specifies CASSLGRGRGGYTF.

This chain connects TRBV7-3 to TRBJ2-1, with 7 bases identical to TRBD2. The junction had 9 bases not matched to a gene; V was cut back by 5 bases and J by 2 bases. The V gene's germline CDR1 is SGHTA and CDR2 FQGTGA. There are 16 residues in the CDR3. CDR3 region: CASSPDGGFTYNEQFF. The CDR3 DNA sequence: TGTGCCAGCAGCCCGGACGGGGGGTTCACCTACAATGAGCAGTTCTTC.

The chain carries TRBV13 and TRBJ1-2; 7 positions agree with TRBD1. V lost 0 bases, J lost 2 bases, and 9 bases stayed unmatched. The CDR3 runs to 17 residues. The germline V gene has CDR1 PRHDT and CDR2 FYEKMQ (reference sequence). The CDR3 is CASSLGFFRGWNYGYTF. The CDR3 bases are TGTGCCAGCAGCTTAGGCTTTTTCAGGGGGTGGAACTATGGCTACACCTTC.

This chain connects TRBV18 to TRBJ2-7; 8 nucleotides match TRBD1. Trimming took 3 bases from V and 3 from J; bases not matched to a gene: 7. This CDR3 has 15 amino acids. The germline V gene has CDR1 KGHSH and CDR2 LQKENI. CDR3 amino acids: CASSPTGEYYYEQYF. The CDR3 DNA sequence: TGTGCCAGCTCACCGACAGGGGAATATTACTACGAGCAGTACTTC. Complete variable domain (other parts from reference TRBV18 and TRBJ2-7): NAGVMQNPRHLVRRRGQEARLRCSPMKGHSHVYWYRQLPEEGLKFMVYLQKENIIDESGMPKERFSAEFPKEGPSILRIQQVVRGDSAAYFCASSPTGEYYYEQYFGPGTRLTVT.

This rearrangement joins TRBV3-1 (or the pseudogene TRBV3-2) to TRBJ2-1, with 10 nucleotides matching TRBD2. The germline V gene has CDR1 LGHDT and CDR2 YNNKEL (reference sequence). The CDR3 is 15 amino acids. J was trimmed by 8 bases and V by 6 bases; bases with no gene match: 10. DNA for the CDR3: TGTGCCAGCAGGGAAACTAGCGGGACGACCCATGAGCAGTTCTTC. It translates to CASRETSGTTHEQFF.

V and J are TRBV19 and TRBJ1-6; 9 nucleotides match TRBD1. The CDR3 has 15 amino acids. Germline CDR1 reads LNHDA; CDR2 reads SQIVND (reference sequence). V shed 6 bases and J 10 bases; nucleotides not matched to a gene: 10. The CDR3 reads CASSTGQGIGSPLHF. Written as DNA, the CDR3 is TGTGCCAGTAGCACCGGACAGGGGATAGGGTCACCCCTCCACTTT. The full variable domain, with the rest looked up from reference TRBV19 and TRBJ1-6, is DGGITQSPKYLFRKEGQNVTLSCEQNLNHDAMYWYRQDPGQGLRLIYYSQIVNDFQKGDIAEGYSVSREKKESFPLTVTSAQKNPTAFYLCASSTGQGIGSPLHFGNGTRLTVT.

The V gene is TRBV21-1, the J gene TRBJ1-2. TRBV21-1 is a listed pseudogene. This CDR3 comprises 15 residues. Written as DNA, the CDR3 is TGTGCCAGCACAAGAATCGGTTTAATCTACTATGGCTACACCTTC. Its translation is CASTRIGLIYYGYTF.

The CDR3 sequence: CASSLTAGNYGYTF. The CDR3 DNA is TGCGCCAGCAGCTTGACTGCAGGGAACTATGGCTACACCTTC. The chain carries TRBV5-1 and TRBJ1-2; tentative D call: TRBD1 (5 bases). Germline V gene lookup returns CDR1 SGHRS and CDR2 YFSETQ. Trimming cost V 1 base and J 2 bases, with 9 bases left between them. The CDR3 length is 14 residues.

This clone was observed once. The chain couples TRBV7-9 to TRBJ1-3, with 7 bases identical to TRBD1. The CDR3 runs 19 residues. Germline trimming cut 5 bases from V and 3 bases from J; bases unmatched to any gene: 19. CDR1 and CDR2 from the germline V gene are SEHNR and FQNEAQ (reference sequence). CDR3 in DNA: TGTGCCAGCAGCCCCACCTTTGGCTCTGTCGACAGGGTTGGAAACACCATATATTTT. This encodes CASSPTFGSVDRVGNTIYF.

V usage is TRBV5-1 and J usage is TRBJ2-5; 7 nucleotides match TRBD2. CDR1 and CDR2 from the germline V gene are SGHRS and YFSETQ. The trim removed 4 bases at V and 5 bases at J, leaving 8 bases unmatched. The CDR3 contains 14 residues. CDR3 sequence (DNA): TGCGCCAGCAGCCCCGGACTAGTAGAGGAGACCCAGTACTTC. It translates to CASSPGLVEETQYF.

This clone was recorded only once. The chain joins TRBV6-5 to TRBJ1-6; TRBD1 matches 8 bases. The V gene end was trimmed by 4 bases and the J gene end by 8 bases; junction bases not matched to a gene: 7. Germline V CDR1 and CDR2: MNHEY, SVGAGI. This CDR3 spans 15 amino acids. In DNA form, the CDR3 reads TGTGCCAGCAGTTTCCGACAGGGGAGGGATTCACCCCTCCACTTT. This translates into CASSFRQGRDSPLHF.

The chain carries TRBV19 and TRBJ2-7; 8 bases are shared with TRBD1. Germline V gene sequence: CDR1 LNHDA, CDR2 SQIVND (reference sequence). CDR3 length: 14 residues. The junction had 5 bases not matched to a gene; V was cut back by 4 bases and J by 3 bases. CDR3 bases: TGTGCCAGTAGTAACGGACAGGGAAGCTACGAGCAGTACTTC. Its translation is CASSNGQGSYEQYF.

As DNA, the CDR3 is TGCAGCGTTTCGGGGAACACTGAAGCTTTCTTT. The encoded protein is CSVSGNTEAFF. The V call is TRBV29-1, the J call TRBJ1-1; D gene uncertain. The CDR3 runs 11 residues. From germline, CDR1 is SQVTM and CDR2 ANQGSEA. V was shortened by 5 bases and J by 1 base, with 5 bases between the two germline ends.

The V gene is TRBV2, the J gene TRBJ1-5; 8 positions agree with TRBD1. This CDR3 spans 14 amino acids. Germline values: CDR1 SNHLY, CDR2 FYNNEI. V shed 5 bases and J 5 bases; nucleotides not matched to a gene: 5. The CDR3 protein is CASSPDRGYQPQHF. The DNA of the CDR3 is TGTGCCAGCAGTCCTGACAGGGGCTATCAGCCCCAGCATTTT.

CDR3 nucleotides: TGTGCCACCAGTGATCCCAGGGCCGGAGGGAGCAATCAGCCCCAGCATTTT. It is translated as CATSDPRAGGSNQPQHF. The chain carries TRBV24-1 and TRBJ1-5, with D possibly being TRBD1 (5 bases). Germline-derived CDR1 and CDR2 are KGHDR and SFDVKD. With 3 bases removed from V and 1 base from J, the gap between germline ends came to 15 bases. CDR3 length: 17 amino acids.

CDR3 amino acids: CASSPTRTVSNQPQHF. DNA of the CDR3: TGTGCCAGCTCACCAACTAGGACAGTAAGCAATCAGCCCCAGCATTTT. V usage is TRBV18 and J usage is TRBJ1-5; a possible D gene is TRBD1 (6 bases). Germline V gene sequence: CDR1 KGHSH, CDR2 LQKENI. CDR3 length: 16 amino acids. V lost 2 bases and J lost 1, with 12 bases in between.